This T cell receptor (beta chain) was captured by sequencing in a study of vaccination and CD4 T cells after COVID-19. Study information: With a range of 35 to 161, the median interval from diagnosis to drawing post-COVID samples was roughly 110 days.

Overall study findings and caveats: Rising from around 20 to 38, the median of SARS-CoV-2-reactive clonotypes did not change significantly.

This clonotype came up a few times. Its antigen is as yet unknown. Regarding treatment: approximately nine-day PBMC culture with coronavirus spike peptide pools or control peptides (ViraFEST assay). Fresh medium (containing IL-2) replaced half the medium on days 3 and 7. Cultured CD4+ T cell DNA was sequenced using the Oncomine TCR Beta short-read assay. Using its own MiXCR run on the PCR reads, TCRdb lists one record per CDR3 protein. The sample has fewer than 15,000 distinct CDR3 sequences; approximately 83% are singletons. This CDR3 comprises 18 residues. Germline V gene data show CDR1 as SGHTA and CDR2 as FQGNSA. The trim removed 1 base at V and 0 bases at J, leaving 9 bases unmatched.

The specimen sequenced was CD4+ T cells from blood, cultured in vitro. This clonotype originated in a human donor who had recovered from COVID-19. The chain couples TRBV7-2 to TRBJ1-1, with TRBD1 matching over 9 bases. CDR3 coding DNA: TGTGCCAGCAGCTTAGTGGGTAGGACAGGGGCCTTGAACACTGAAGCTTTCTTT. The encoded protein is CASSLVGRTGALNTEAFF.